Below are 20 T cell receptor beta chains sequenced from a single sample in a study of lymphopenia after photon versus proton radiotherapy. Sequencing was performed with immunoSEQ multiplex PCR; in TCRdb, only in-frame clones are kept and a portion is missing. The table shows 65,000 to 70,000 clones, with under 95% occurring only once. The sample was peripheral blood, taken from a patient treated with photon-based radiotherapy. Receptor source: a woman aged 65 to 85 with pancreatic cancer.

The V and J genes are TRBV7-2 and TRBJ1-2; D remains ambiguous. V lost 6 bases to trimming and J lost 7 bases, with 12 bases between them. Germline V gives CDR1 SGHTA, CDR2 FQGNSA. The CDR3 is made up of 12 amino acids. The CDR3: CASRLAVGGYTF. The CDR3 DNA reads as TGTGCCAGCAGGTTGGCAGTAGGTGGCTACACCTTC.

The chain recombines TRBV11-3 with TRBJ1-2; 9 bases are a match to TRBD1. CDR1 is SGHNT, CDR2 YENEEA, per germline. V lost 6 bases to trimming and J lost 6 bases; unmatched junction nucleotides: 11. The CDR3 has 15 amino acids. The CDR3 nucleotides read TGTGCCAGCAGTCGCTTCGGGACAGGGAGAGATGGCTACACCTTC. It specifies CASSRFGTGRDGYTF.

The chain couples TRBV7-2 to TRBJ2-7; no clear D gene. Trimming took 2 bases from V and 3 from J, leaving 17 bases between them. The germline CDR1 and CDR2 sequences are SGHTA and FQGNSA. This CDR3 spans 16 amino acids. The CDR3 nucleotides read TGTGCCAGCAGCTTAAATTGGAGATCAGAACACTACGAGCAGTACTTC. It encodes CASSLNWRSEHYEQYF.

This clone was detected a few times. The CDR3 sequence: CASSATVGELFF. The CDR3 nucleotides are TGTGCCAGCAGCGCGACGGTCGGGGAGCTGTTTTTT. V usage is TRBV9 and J usage is TRBJ2-2; no firm D call. The CDR3 runs 12 residues. Trimming shortened V by 3 bases and J by 7 bases, and 7 bases separated the two germline ends. Germline V gene sequence: CDR1 SGDLS, CDR2 YYNGEE.

J is TRBJ1-2 and V is TRBV4-1, with 7 bases that match TRBD1. CDR3 length: 17 residues. Germline CDR1 MGHRA, CDR2 YSYEKL. The V and J ends lost 4 bases and 5 bases, in that order; junction bases with no gene match: 16. The CDR3 protein is CASSPQGTETYLYGYTF. CDR3 DNA sequence: TGCGCCAGCAGCCCGCAAGGGACAGAAACGTATCTTTATGGCTACACCTTC.

The chain links TRBV27 to TRBJ2-2; 8 nucleotides align to TRBD2. V lost 0 bases and J lost 5; bases outside the gene matches: 8. This CDR3 is 17 amino acids long. Germline V CDR1 and CDR2: MNHEY, SMNVEV (reference sequence). The CDR3 DNA reads TGTGCCAGCAGTTTATCTGAGTGGGGCGGGGGGACCGGGGAGCTGTTTTTT. Protein sequence: CASSLSEWGGGTGELFF.

The V gene is TRBV6-6, the J gene TRBJ1-4, with a weak D call TRBD1 (5 bases). This CDR3 comprises 15 residues. Between the trimmed V and J ends, which lost 2 bases and 11 bases, there was a span of 18 bases. Germline-derived CDR1 and CDR2 are MNHNY and SVGAGI (reference sequence). CDR3 sequence reads: CASSYDDHRGDKLFF. The CDR3 DNA reads TGTGCCAGCAGTTACGACGACCACCGGGGGGACAAACTGTTTTTT.

This rearrangement joins TRBV11-2 to TRBJ1-1, with D possibly matching TRBD1 (6 bases). Germline loops: CDR1 SGHAT, CDR2 FQNNGV. This CDR3 has 17 amino acids. The V and J ends lost 0 bases and 3 bases respectively, with 17 bases between them. The CDR3 loop is CASSLDWGARKYTEAFF. CDR3 in DNA: TGTGCCAGCAGCTTAGATTGGGGGGCGAGGAAATACACTGAAGCTTTCTTT.

V and J are TRBV20-1 and TRBJ1-2, with a possible D match to TRBD1 (6 bases). With 6 bases removed from V and 11 bases from J, the gap between germline ends came to 16 bases. The length of the CDR3 is 11 residues. Germline lookup yields CDR1 DFQATT and CDR2 SNEGSKA (reference sequence). This chain's CDR3 is CSARGQGRYTF. Here the CDR3 DNA reads TGCAGTGCCCGCGGGCAGGGGCGATACACCTTC.

The chain uses TRBV2 and TRBJ2-3; D may match TRBD1 or TRBD2 (6 bases each). Trimming took 7 bases from V and 8 from J, leaving 13 bases between them. CDR1 is SNHLY and CDR2 is FYNNEI in the germline V gene. The CDR3 is 12 amino acids. The CDR3, as DNA: TGTGCCAGCAACGGCGAGGGGGGTACGCAGTATTTT. Amino acid sequence: CASNGEGGTQYF.

This clone has a single count. The chain carries TRBV5-1 and TRBJ2-3; 8 positions agree with TRBD1. The junction had 11 bases not matched to a gene; V was cut back by 6 bases and J by 2 bases. From germline, CDR1 is SGHRS and CDR2 YFSETQ. CDR3 length equals 16 residues. The CDR3 bases are TGCGCCAGCACCCAATCACAGGGGGTCCCCACAGATACGCAGTATTTT. It yields the protein CASTQSQGVPTDTQYF. Full variable domain (remainder filled in from reference TRBV5-1 and TRBJ2-3): KAGVTQTPRYLIKTRGQQVTLSCSPISGHRSVSWYQQTPGQGLQFLFEYFSETQRNKGNFPGRFSGRQFSNSRSEMNVSTLELGDSALYLCASTQSQGVPTDTQYFGPGTRLTVL.

This chain links TRBV6-5 with TRBJ2-7, with TRBD2 matching 8 bases. Unmatched junction bases numbered 0, after V lost 2 bases and J lost 3 bases. CDR1 and CDR2 (germline): MNHEY, SVGAGI. CDR3 size: 13 residues. This CDR3 reads CASSYAGGYEQYF. The CDR3 DNA is TGTGCCAGCAGTTACGCGGGGGGCTACGAGCAGTACTTC.

The rearrangement joins TRBV27 to TRBJ2-1, with 12 bases aligning to TRBD2. The CDR3 spans 18 residues. The trim removed 5 bases at V and 9 bases at J, leaving 17 bases unmatched. Germline values: CDR1 MNHEY, CDR2 SMNVEV (reference sequence). The chain's CDR3 is CASSPTTLLAGGPSEQFF. The CDR3 DNA is TGTGCCAGCAGTCCTACGACCCTCCTAGCGGGAGGGCCCAGTGAGCAGTTCTTC.

The chain couples TRBV28 to TRBJ2-1; D not certain. V lost 7 bases and J 8 bases, leaving 18 bases between the germline ends. The CDR3 extends over 14 amino acids. Germline lookup yields CDR1 MDHEN and CDR2 SYDVKM. The chain's CDR3 is CASIPDPWNDEQFF. The CDR3 region has the DNA TGTGCCAGCATCCCGGACCCCTGGAACGATGAGCAGTTCTTC.

This clone was seen once. This rearrangement joins TRBV4-1 to TRBJ2-2; D ambiguous. Germline assignment: CDR1 MGHRA and CDR2 YSYEKL. The CDR3 consists of 16 residues. V dropped 0 bases and J dropped 1 base, with 9 bases sitting between them. CDR3: CASSQEASLNTGELFF. The CDR3 DNA reads TGCGCCAGCAGCCAAGAAGCCAGCTTGAACACCGGGGAGCTGTTTTTT.

The chain couples TRBV25-1 to TRBJ2-7, with 8 bases lining up with TRBD1. The CDR3 sequence is 14 residues long. Germline-derived CDR1 and CDR2 are MGHDK and SYGVNS. J was trimmed by 4 bases and V by 6 bases; bases with no gene match: 8. The CDR3 bases are TGTGCCAGCAGCAAGACAGGGGAATTTTACGAGCAGTACTTC. The encoded protein is CASSKTGEFYEQYF.

The gene calls are TRBV5-4 and TRBJ2-3; no clear D. Germline CDR1 SGHNT, CDR2 YYREEE (reference sequence). Trimming took 4 bases from V and 0 from J, leaving 3 bases between them. The CDR3 runs 12 residues. In nucleotides, the CDR3 is TGTGCCAGCAGCCTAAGCACAGATACGCAGTATTTT. Its translation: CASSLSTDTQYF.

This clone was detected once. CDR3 region: CASSVPPYEQYF. CDR3 nucleotide sequence: TGTGCCAGCAGTGTCCCGCCATACGAGCAGTACTTC. The gene calls are TRBV2 and TRBJ2-7; D gene ambiguous. Germline CDR1 reads SNHLY; CDR2 reads FYNNEI. The CDR3 consists of 12 residues. V lost 4 bases and J 4 bases, leaving 8 bases between the germline ends.

This clone was recorded once. J is TRBJ1-5 and V is TRBV7-8; possible D gene TRBD1, 5 bases. Looked up from germline, CDR1 is SGHVS and CDR2 is FQNEAQ. The CDR3 spans 16 residues. Between the trimmed V and J ends, which lost 2 bases and 4 bases, there was a span of 15 bases. This CDR3 is CASSLLPVGANQPQHF. The CDR3 DNA follows: TGTGCCAGCAGCTTACTCCCGGTCGGGGCAAATCAGCCCCAGCATTTT.

V gene TRBV7-9 combines with J gene TRBJ2-2; D might be TRBD2 (5 bases). Trimming removed 1 base from V and 5 bases from J, with 14 bases in between. The CDR3 contains 16 residues. The V gene's germline CDR1 is SEHNR and CDR2 FQNEAQ (reference sequence). In DNA form, the CDR3 reads TGTGCCAGCAGCTTAGACGTGGGAGTAGGGACCGGGGAGCTGTTTTTT. Its translation is CASSLDVGVGTGELFF.